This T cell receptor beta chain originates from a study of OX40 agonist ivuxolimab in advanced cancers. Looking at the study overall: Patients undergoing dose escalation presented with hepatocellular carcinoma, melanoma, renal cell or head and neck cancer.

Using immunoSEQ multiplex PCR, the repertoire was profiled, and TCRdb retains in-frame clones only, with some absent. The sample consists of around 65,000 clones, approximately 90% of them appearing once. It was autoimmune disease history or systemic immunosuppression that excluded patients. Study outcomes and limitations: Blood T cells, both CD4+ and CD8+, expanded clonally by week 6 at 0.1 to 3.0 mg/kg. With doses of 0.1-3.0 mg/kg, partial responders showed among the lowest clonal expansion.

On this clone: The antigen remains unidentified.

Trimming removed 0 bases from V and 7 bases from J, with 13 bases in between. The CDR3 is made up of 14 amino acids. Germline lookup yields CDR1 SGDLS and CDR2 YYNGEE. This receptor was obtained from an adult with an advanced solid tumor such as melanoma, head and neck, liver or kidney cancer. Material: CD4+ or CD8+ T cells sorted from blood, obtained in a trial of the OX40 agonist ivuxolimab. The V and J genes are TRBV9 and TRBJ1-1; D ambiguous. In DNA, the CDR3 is TGTGCCAGCAGCGTAGTAGAGGGCTTCGGTGAAGCTTTCTTT. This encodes CASSVVEGFGEAFF. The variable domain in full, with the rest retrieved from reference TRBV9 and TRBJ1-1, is DSGVTQTPKHLITATGQRVTLRCSPRSGDLSVYWYQQSLDQGLQFLIQYYNGEERAKGNILERFSAQQFPDLHSELNLSSLELGDSALYFCASSVVEGFGEAFFGQGTRLTVV.